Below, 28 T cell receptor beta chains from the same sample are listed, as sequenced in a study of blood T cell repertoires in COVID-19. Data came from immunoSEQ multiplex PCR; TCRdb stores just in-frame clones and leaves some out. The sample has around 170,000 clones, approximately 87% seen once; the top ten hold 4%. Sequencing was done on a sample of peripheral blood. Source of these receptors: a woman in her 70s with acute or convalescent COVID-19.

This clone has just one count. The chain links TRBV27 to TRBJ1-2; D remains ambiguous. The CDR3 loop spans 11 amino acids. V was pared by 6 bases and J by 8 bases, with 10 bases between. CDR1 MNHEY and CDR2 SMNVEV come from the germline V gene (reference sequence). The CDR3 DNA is TGTGCCAGCAGGAATACAGTGGGCTACACCTTC. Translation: CASRNTVGYTF.

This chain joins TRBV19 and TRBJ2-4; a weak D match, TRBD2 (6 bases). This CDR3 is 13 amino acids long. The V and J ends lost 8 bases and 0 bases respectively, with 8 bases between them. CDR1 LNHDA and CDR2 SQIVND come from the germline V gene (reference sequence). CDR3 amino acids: CASGGLAKNIQYF. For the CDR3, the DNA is TGTGCCAGTGGGGGACTAGCCAAAAACATTCAGTACTTC.

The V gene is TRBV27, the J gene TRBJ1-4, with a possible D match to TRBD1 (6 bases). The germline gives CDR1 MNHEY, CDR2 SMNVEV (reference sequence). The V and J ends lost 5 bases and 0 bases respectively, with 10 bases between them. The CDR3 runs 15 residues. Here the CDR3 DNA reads TGTGCCAGCAGTCCGAGACAGGCAACTAATGAAAAACTGTTTTTT. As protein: CASSPRQATNEKLFF.

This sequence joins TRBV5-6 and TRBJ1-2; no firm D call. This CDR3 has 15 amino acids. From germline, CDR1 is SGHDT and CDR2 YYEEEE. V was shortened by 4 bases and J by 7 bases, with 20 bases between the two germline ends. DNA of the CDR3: TGTGCCAGCAGCGACGGCGGGCTCCGACCTGGTGGCTACACCTTC. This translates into CASSDGGLRPGGYTF.

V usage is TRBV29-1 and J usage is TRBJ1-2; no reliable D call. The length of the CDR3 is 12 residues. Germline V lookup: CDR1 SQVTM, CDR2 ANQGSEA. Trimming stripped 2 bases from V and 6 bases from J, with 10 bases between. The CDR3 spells CSVERGPHGYTF. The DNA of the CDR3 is TGCAGCGTTGAACGAGGGCCTCATGGCTACACCTTC.

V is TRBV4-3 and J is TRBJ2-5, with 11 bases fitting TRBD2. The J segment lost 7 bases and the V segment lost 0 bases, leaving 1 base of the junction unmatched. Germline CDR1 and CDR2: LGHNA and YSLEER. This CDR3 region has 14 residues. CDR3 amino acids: CASSQEGTSGTQYF. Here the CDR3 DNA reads TGCGCCAGCAGCCAAGAAGGGACTAGCGGGACCCAGTACTTC.

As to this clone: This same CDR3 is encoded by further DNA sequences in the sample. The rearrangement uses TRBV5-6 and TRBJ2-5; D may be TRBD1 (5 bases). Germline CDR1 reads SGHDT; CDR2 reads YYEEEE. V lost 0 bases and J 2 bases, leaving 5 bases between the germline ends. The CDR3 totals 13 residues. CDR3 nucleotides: TGTGCCAGCAGCTTGGACAGGCAAGAGACCCAGTACTTC. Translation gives CASSLDRQETQYF.

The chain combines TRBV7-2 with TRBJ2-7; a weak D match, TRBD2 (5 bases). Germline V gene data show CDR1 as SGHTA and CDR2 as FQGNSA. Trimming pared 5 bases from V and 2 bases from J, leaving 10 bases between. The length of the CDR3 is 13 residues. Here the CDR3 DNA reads TGTGCCAGCAGCCCAACTAGGCCCTACGAGCAGTACTTC. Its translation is CASSPTRPYEQYF.

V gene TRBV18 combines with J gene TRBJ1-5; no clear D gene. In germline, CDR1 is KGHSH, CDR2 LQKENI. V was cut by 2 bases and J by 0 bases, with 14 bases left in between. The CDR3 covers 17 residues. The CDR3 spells CASSPFAVGYSNQPQHF. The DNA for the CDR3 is TGTGCCAGCTCACCATTCGCGGTTGGTTATAGCAATCAGCCCCAGCATTTT.

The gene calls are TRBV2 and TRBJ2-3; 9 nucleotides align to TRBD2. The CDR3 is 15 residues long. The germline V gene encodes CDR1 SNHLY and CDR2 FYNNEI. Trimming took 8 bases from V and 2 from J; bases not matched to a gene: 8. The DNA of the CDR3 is TGTGCCAGCTACTCCGCGGGGGGGCCCACAGATACGCAGTATTTT. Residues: CASYSAGGPTDTQYF.

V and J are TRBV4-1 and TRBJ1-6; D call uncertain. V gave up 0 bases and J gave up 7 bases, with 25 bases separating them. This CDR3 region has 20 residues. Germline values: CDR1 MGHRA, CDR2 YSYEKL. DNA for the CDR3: TGCGCCAGCAGCCAAGAGGTTCGTGGGCAAAATTCCCTTTTCAATTCACCCCTCCACTTT. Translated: CASSQEVRGQNSLFNSPLHF.

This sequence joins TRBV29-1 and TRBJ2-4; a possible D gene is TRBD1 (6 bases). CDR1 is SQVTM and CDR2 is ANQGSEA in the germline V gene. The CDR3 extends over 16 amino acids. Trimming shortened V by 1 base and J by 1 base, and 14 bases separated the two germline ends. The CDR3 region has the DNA TGCAGCGTTGAAGGTGGGGGCATCCTGGCCAAAAACATTCAGTACTTC. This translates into CSVEGGGILAKNIQYF. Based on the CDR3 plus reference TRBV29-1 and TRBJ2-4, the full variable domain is SAVISQKPSRDICQRGTSLTIQCQVDSQVTMMFWYRQQPGQSLTLIATANQGSEATYESGFVIDKFPISRPNLTFSTLTVSNMSPEDSSIYLCSVEGGGILAKNIQYFGAGTRLSVL.

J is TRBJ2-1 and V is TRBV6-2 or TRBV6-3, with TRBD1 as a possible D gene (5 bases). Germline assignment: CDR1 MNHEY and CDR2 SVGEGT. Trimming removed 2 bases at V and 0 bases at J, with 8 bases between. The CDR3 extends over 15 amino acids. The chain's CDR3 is CASSYQGSSYNEQFF. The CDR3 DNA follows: TGTGCCAGCAGTTACCAGGGTAGCTCCTACAATGAGCAGTTCTTC.

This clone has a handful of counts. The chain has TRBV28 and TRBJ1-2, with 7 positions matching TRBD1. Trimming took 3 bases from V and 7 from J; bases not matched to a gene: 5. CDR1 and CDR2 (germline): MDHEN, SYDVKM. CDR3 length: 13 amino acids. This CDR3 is CASSFRQGGGYTF. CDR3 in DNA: TGTGCCAGCAGTTTTAGACAGGGAGGTGGCTACACCTTC.

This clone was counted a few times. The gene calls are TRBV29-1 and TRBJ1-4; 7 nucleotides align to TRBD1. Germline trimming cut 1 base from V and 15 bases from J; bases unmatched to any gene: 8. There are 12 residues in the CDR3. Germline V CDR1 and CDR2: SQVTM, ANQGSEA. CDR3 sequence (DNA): TGCAGCGTTGAAGGGGTGGACAGGAATTTGTTTTTT. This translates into CSVEGVDRNLFF. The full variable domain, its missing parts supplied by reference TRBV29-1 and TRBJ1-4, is SAVISQKPSRDICQRGTSLTIQCQVDSQVTMMFWYRQQPGQSLTLIATANQGSEATYESGFVIDKFPISRPNLTFSTLTVSNMSPEDSSIYLCSVEGVDRNLFFGSGTQLSVL.

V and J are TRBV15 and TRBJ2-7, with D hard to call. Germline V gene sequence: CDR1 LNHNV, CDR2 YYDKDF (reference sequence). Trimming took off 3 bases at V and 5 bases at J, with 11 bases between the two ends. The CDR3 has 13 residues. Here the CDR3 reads CATSSRFVDEQYF. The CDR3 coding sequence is TGTGCCACCAGCAGTCGGTTTGTCGACGAGCAGTACTTC.

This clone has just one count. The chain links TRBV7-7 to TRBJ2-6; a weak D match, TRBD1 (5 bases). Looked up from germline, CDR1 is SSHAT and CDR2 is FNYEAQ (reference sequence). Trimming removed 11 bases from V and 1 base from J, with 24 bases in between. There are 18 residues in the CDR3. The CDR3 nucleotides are TGTGCCCCACGCACAGGTCCCCCCCTACAATCTGGGGCCAACGTCCTGACTTTC. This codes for CAPRTGPPLQSGANVLTF.

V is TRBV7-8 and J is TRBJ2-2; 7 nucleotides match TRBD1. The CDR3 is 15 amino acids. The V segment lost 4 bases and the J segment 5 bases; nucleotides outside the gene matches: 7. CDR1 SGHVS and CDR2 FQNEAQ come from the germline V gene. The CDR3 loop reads CASSSTGAQTGELFF. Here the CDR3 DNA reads TGTGCCAGCAGCTCCACAGGGGCTCAGACCGGGGAGCTGTTTTTT.

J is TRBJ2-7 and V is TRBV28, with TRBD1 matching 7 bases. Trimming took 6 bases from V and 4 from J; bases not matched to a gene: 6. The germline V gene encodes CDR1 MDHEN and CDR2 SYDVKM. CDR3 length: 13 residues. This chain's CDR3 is CASRTTGNYEQYF. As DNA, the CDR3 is TGTGCCAGCAGGACGACAGGGAATTACGAGCAGTACTTC.

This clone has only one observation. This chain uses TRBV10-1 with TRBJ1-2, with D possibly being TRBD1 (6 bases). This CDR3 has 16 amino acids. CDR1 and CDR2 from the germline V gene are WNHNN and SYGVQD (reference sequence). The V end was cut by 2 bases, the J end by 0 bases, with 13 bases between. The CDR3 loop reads CASSEGQKLANYGYTF. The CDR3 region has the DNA TGCGCCAGCAGTGAGGGACAGAAATTAGCTAACTATGGCTACACCTTC.

In nucleotides, the CDR3 is TGTGCCAGCAGCTATAGTGACAGGAATTCACCCCTCCACTTT. Translating gives CASSYSDRNSPLHF. The chain combines TRBV9 with TRBJ1-6; a possible D gene is TRBD1 (6 bases). The CDR3 has 14 residues. The ends were cut back, 4 bases at V and 7 bases at J, with 12 bases in the middle. Looked up from germline, CDR1 is SGDLS and CDR2 is YYNGEE.

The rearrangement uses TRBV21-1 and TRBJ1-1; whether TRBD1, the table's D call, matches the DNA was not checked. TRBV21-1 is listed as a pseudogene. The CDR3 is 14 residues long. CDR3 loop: CASSHRERNTEAFF. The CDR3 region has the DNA TGTGCCAGCAGCCACAGGGAACGGAACACTGAAGCTTTCTTT.

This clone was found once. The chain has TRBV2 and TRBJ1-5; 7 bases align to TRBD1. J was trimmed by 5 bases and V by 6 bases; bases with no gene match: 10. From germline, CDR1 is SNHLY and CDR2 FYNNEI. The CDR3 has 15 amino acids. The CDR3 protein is CASRVTGVFDQPQHF. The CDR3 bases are TGTGCCAGCAGGGTCACAGGGGTTTTTGATCAGCCCCAGCATTTT. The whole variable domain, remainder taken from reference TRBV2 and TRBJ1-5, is EPEVTQTPSHQVTQMGQEVILRCVPISNHLYFYWYRQILGQKVEFLVSFYNNEISEKSEIFDDQFSVERPDGSNFTLKIRSTKLEDSAMYFCASRVTGVFDQPQHFGDGTRLSIL.

The CDR3 nucleotides read TGTGCCAGCAGTGACTCGAGACCCCGGACAGGGGGCACCTACGAGCAGTACTTC. Amino acids: CASSDSRPRTGGTYEQYF. The chain is built from TRBV6-4 and TRBJ2-7; 11 bases fit TRBD1. V lost 0 bases and J lost 2; bases outside the gene matches: 9. Per the germline V gene, CDR1 is MRHNA and CDR2 is SNTAGT. This CDR3 contains 18 residues.

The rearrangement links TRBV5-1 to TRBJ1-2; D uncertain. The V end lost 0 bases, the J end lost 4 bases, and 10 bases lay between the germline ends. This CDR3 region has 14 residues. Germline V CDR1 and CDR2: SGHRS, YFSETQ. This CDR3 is CASSLDGIGYGYTF. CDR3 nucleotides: TGCGCCAGCAGCTTGGACGGGATCGGCTATGGCTACACCTTC.

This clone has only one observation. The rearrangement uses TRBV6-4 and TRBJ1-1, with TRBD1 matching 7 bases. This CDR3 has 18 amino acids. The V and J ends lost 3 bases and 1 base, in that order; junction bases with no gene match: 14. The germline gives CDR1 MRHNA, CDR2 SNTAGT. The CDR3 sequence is CASSEHLTGQFRNTEAFF. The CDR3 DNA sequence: TGTGCCAGCAGTGAACACCTCACGGGACAGTTTCGGAACACTGAAGCTTTCTTT.

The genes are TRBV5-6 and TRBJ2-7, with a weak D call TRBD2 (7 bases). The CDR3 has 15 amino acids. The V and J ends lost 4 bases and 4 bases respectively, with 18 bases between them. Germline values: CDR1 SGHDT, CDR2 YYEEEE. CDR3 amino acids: CASSPPGGAVYEQYF. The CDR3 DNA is TGTGCCAGCAGCCCCCCGGGGGGCGCGGTTTACGAGCAGTACTTC.

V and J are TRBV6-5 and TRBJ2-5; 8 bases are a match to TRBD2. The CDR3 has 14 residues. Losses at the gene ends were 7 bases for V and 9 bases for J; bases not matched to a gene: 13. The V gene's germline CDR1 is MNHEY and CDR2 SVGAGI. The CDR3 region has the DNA TGTGCCAGCAACTCACAGCGGGGGCAAGGTCCCCAGTACTTC. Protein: CASNSQRGQGPQYF.